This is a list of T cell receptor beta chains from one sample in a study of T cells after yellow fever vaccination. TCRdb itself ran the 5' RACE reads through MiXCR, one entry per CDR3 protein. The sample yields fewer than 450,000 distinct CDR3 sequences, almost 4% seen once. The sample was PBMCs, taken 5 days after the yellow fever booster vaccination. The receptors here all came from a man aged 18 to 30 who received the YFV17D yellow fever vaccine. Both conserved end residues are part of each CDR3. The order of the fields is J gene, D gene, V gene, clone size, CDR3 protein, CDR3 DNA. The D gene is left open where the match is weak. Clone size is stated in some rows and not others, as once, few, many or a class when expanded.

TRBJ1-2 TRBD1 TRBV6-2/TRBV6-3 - CASRPRDSYGYTF TGTGCCAGCAGACCCCGGGACAGCTATGGCTACACCTTC
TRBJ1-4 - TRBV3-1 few CASSQQTQSKLFF TGTGCCAGCAGCCAGCAGACCCAGTCAAAACTGTTTTTT
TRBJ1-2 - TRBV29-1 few CSVVTGRGGYTF TGCAGCGTTGTCACGGGGCGCGGAGGCTACACCTTC
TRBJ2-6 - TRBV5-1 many CASSLLVSGANVLTF TGCGCCAGCAGCTTGCTTGTCTCTGGGGCCAACGTCCTGACTTTC
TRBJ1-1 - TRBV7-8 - CASSLAILGRRGTEAFF TGTGCCAGCAGCTTAGCAATTTTAGGTCGCAGGGGCACTGAAGCTTTCTTT
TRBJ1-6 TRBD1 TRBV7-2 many CASRGRQGYDSPLHF TGTGCCAGCAGGGGCCGACAGGGGTACGATTCACCCCTCCACTTT
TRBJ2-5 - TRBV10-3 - CAIRTPSQETQYF TGTGCCATCAGAACCCCCTCCCAAGAGACCCAGTACTTC
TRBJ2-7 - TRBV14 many CASSRPPAYKVAGATYEQYF TGTGCCAGCAGCCGCCCCCCGGCGTATAAGGTGGCGGGGGCAACCTACGAGCAGTACTTC
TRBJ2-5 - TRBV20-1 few CSAKRQQETQYF TGCAGTGCTAAACGGCAACAAGAGACCCAGTACTTC
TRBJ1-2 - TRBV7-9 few CASSAGVYGYTF TGTGCCAGCAGCGCGGGCGTTTATGGCTACACCTTC
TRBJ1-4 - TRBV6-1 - CASIRGGYEKLYF TGTGCCAGCATCCGAGGGGGGTATGAAAAACTGTATTTT
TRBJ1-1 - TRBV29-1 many CSVEPGRGDEAFF TGCAGCGTTGAACCGGGACGGGGGGATGAAGCTTTCTTT
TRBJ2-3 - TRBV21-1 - CASPEGSVDSTSTDTQYF TGTGCCAGCCCCGAAGGAAGCGTGGACTCTACTAGCACAGATACGCAGTATTTT
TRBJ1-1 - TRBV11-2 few CASSFLSAAEAFF TGTGCCAGCAGCTTCCTCAGTGCCGCTGAAGCTTTCTTT
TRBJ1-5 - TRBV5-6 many CASSSGYNQPQHF TGTGCCAGCAGCTCAGGATACAATCAGCCCCAGCATTTT
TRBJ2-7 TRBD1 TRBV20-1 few CSARGDSYYEQYF TGCAGTGCTAGAGGGGACAGTTACTACGAGCAGTACTTC
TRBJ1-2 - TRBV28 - CASRPTRGGRGYGYTF TGTGCCAGCCGACCAACGCGGGGGGGTCGTGGCTATGGCTACACCTTC
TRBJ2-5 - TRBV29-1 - CSVGLQGTQYF TGCAGCGTTGGACTGCAAGGGACCCAGTACTTC
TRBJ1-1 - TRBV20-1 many CSASDGFMNTEAFF TGCAGTGCTAGTGACGGATTCATGAACACTGAAGCTTTCTTT
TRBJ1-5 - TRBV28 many CASSSPRGGYNQPQHF TGTGCCAGCAGTTCCCCGAGGGGGGGCTACAATCAGCCCCAGCATTTT
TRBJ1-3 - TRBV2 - CASVFGSGNTIYF TGTGCCAGCGTCTTCGGCTCTGGAAACACCATATATTTT
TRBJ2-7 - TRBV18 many CASSPGRTDYEQYF TGTGCCAGCTCACCTGGCCGAACAGATTACGAGCAGTACTTC
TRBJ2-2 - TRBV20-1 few CSAFRAGELFF TGCAGTGCTTTTAGGGCCGGGGAGCTGTTTTTT
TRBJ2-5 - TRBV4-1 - CASSHDTGMGRSQYF TGCGCCAGCAGCCACGATACGGGGATGGGACGGAGCCAGTACTTC
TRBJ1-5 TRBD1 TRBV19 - CATSGTGGGQPQHF TGTGCCACCTCAGGAACAGGGGGCGGACAGCCCCAGCATTTT
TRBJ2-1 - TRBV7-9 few CASSPPLSYNEQFF TGTGCCAGCAGCCCCCCTCTCTCCTACAATGAGCAGTTCTTC
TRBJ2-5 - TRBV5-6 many CASSLGLWRGETQYF TGTGCCAGCAGCTTGGGGCTTTGGAGGGGAGAGACCCAGTACTTC
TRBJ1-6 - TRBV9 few CASSATGRASPLHF TGTGCCAGCAGCGCTACAGGCCGAGCTTCACCCCTCCACTTT
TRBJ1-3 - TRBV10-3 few CASFSGSTGNTIYF TGTGCCAGCTTCTCGGGGAGCACTGGAAACACCATATATTTT
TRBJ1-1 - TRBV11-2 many CASSLVGGGANTEAFF TGTGCCAGCAGCTTAGTTGGCGGGGGAGCGAACACTGAAGCTTTCTTT
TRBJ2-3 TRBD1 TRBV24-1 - CATSDLGTGFRDTQYF TGTGCCACCAGTGATTTGGGGACAGGGTTTAGAGATACGCAGTATTTT
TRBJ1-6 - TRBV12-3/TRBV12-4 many CASSLQGPLGMALHF TGTGCCAGCAGTTTACAGGGACCGCTCGGGATGGCCCTCCACTTT
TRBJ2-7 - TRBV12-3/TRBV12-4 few CASSLGGTLEQYF TGTGCCAGCAGTTTAGGGGGGACCCTCGAGCAGTACTTC
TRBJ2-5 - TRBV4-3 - CASSQDWAGFRETQYF TGCGCCAGCAGCCAAGATTGGGCAGGGTTTAGAGAGACCCAGTACTTC
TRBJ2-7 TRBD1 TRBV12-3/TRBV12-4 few CASKWTGGYEQYF TGTGCCAGCAAGTGGACAGGGGGCTACGAGCAGTACTTC
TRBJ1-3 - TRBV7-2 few CASSPGAGNTIYF TGTGCCAGCAGCCCAGGGGCAGGAAACACCATATATTTT
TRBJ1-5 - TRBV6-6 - CASSYSSTGAIQPQHF TGTGCCAGCAGTTACAGTTCGACGGGCGCAATTCAGCCCCAGCATTTT
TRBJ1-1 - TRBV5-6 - CASSLGRVGTEAFF TGTGCCAGCAGCTTGGGCAGGGTGGGCACTGAAGCTTTCTTT
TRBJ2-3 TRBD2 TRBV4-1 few CASSQAGLDADTQYF TGCGCCAGCAGCCAAGCGGGACTAGACGCAGATACGCAGTATTTT